These 23 T cell receptor beta chains were all obtained from the same sample, sequenced in a study of T cell repertoires in cytomegalovirus infection. TCRdb processed the reads anew with MiXCR; each CDR3 protein has one entry. The sample carries more than 150,000 distinct CDR3 sequences, roughly a fifth recorded once. Sample: PBMCs. Source of these receptors: a human donor in good health (CMV status not recorded). Some clones in this sample may be carry-over from other donors' samples.

This chain's CDR3 is CSARDGTAPLGNQPQHF. The CDR3 nucleotides read TGCAGTGCTAGAGATGGTACAGCCCCCCTGGGGAATCAGCCCCAGCATTTT. The chain combines TRBV20-1 with TRBJ1-5; D remains ambiguous. CDR1 DFQATT and CDR2 SNEGSKA come from the germline V gene (reference sequence). The CDR3 is 17 residues long. The V end was cut by 0 bases, the J end by 4 bases, with 19 bases between.

This rearrangement joins TRBV15 to TRBJ1-4; weak D call: TRBD1 (5 bases). The CDR3 totals 13 residues. Germline CDR1 is LNHNV and CDR2 is YYDKDF (reference sequence). V shed 5 bases and J shed 5 bases, with 9 bases lying between them. In DNA, the CDR3 is TGTGCCACCAGCCCCCAGGGAAATGAAAAACTGTTTTTT. The encoded protein is CATSPQGNEKLFF.

This clonotype was observed a few times. The rearrangement joins TRBV6-8 to TRBJ2-3, with 7 bases matching TRBD1. The length of the CDR3 is 14 residues. Germline V gives CDR1 MNHGY, CDR2 SAAAGT. J lost 0 bases, V lost 8 bases, and 5 bases had no gene match. DNA for the CDR3: TGTGCCAGCGGGAAGGGGGCAAGCACAGATACGCAGTATTTT. Amino acid sequence: CASGKGASTDTQYF.

This clonotype was seen repeatedly, ten times or more. V and J are TRBV7-2 and TRBJ2-3; 8 nucleotides agree with TRBD1. The CDR3 sequence is 14 residues long. Germline V CDR1 and CDR2: SGHTA, FQGNSA. V gave up 5 bases and J gave up 5 bases; unmatched junction bases: 6. CDR3 nucleotide sequence: TGTGCCAGCAGCCCTGGACAGGGTCAAGATACGCAGTATTTT. Translated, it gives CASSPGQGQDTQYF.

Many counts were recorded for this clonotype. J is TRBJ2-7 and V is TRBV12-3 or TRBV12-4; 9 bases map to TRBD1. This CDR3 contains 15 residues. Trimming took 6 bases from V and 3 from J; bases not matched to a gene: 9. CDR3 coding DNA: TGTGCCAGCAGGGGGGGTTCGGGACAGGGCTACGAGCAGTACTTC. Translation gives CASRGGSGQGYEQYF.

This clonotype was counted only a few times. The chain joins TRBV12-3 or TRBV12-4 to TRBJ2-7, with 7 bases identical to TRBD2. V shed 10 bases and J 2 bases; nucleotides not matched to a gene: 5. The CDR3 length is 12 residues. CDR3 residues: CAIRAGPYEQYF. In DNA, the CDR3 is TGTGCCATCCGAGCGGGGCCCTACGAGCAGTACTTC.

The sample holds a few counts of this clonotype. This chain links TRBV2 with TRBJ1-6; D is possibly TRBD1 (6 bases). CDR1 is SNHLY and CDR2 is FYNNEI in the germline V gene. This CDR3 region has 14 residues. Trimming removed 5 bases from V and 7 bases from J, with 12 bases in between. The CDR3: CASSFPTGNSPLHF. In DNA, the CDR3 is TGTGCCAGCAGTTTTCCAACAGGGAATTCACCCCTCCACTTT.

V is TRBV19 and J is TRBJ1-1; D uncertain. CDR1 and CDR2 (germline): LNHDA, SQIVND (reference sequence). The CDR3 length is 13 residues. V was clipped by 7 bases and J by 1 base, with 10 bases between them. The CDR3 spells CASNGRGNTEAFF. For the CDR3, the DNA is TGTGCCAGTAACGGACGTGGGAACACTGAAGCTTTCTTT.

The V call is TRBV20-1, the J call TRBJ1-5; 10 bases agree with TRBD1. The CDR3 consists of 19 residues. Unmatched junction bases numbered 18, after V lost 5 bases and J lost 2 bases. CDR1 is DFQATT and CDR2 is SNEGSKA in the germline V gene (reference sequence). CDR3 bases: TGCAGTGCTCTCCAGTGGGGGACAGGGGCGGGCGTAGGCAATCAGCCCCAGCATTTT. The encoded protein is CSALQWGTGAGVGNQPQHF.

A remark on this clonotype: A read error may explain this, as a much larger clone is one base away. The V call is TRBV28, the J call TRBJ2-1; D remains unclear. The V gene lost 10 bases and the J gene lost 2 bases, with 15 bases spanning the gap. This CDR3 region has 14 residues. In germline, CDR1 is MDHEN, CDR2 SYDVKM. The CDR3 sequence is CATSRQPPYNEQFF. The CDR3 coding sequence is TGTGCCACTTCCAGGCAGCCTCCCTACAATGAGCAGTTCTTC.

The rearrangement joins TRBV20-1 to TRBJ1-1, with 10 bases identical to TRBD1. The V gene's germline CDR1 is DFQATT and CDR2 SNEGSKA (reference sequence). CDR3 size: 13 residues. V lost 7 bases, J lost 3 bases, and 5 bases stayed unmatched. The CDR3 region is CSVPGQGHTEAFF. In DNA, the CDR3 is TGCAGTGTCCCGGGACAGGGGCACACTGAAGCTTTCTTT.

This clonotype was observed many times. This rearrangement joins TRBV6-2 or TRBV6-3 to TRBJ2-7, with TRBD1 matching 8 bases. V was clipped by 8 bases and J by 1 base; unmatched bases: 1. CDR1 is MNHEY, CDR2 SVGEGT, per germline. The CDR3 has 12 amino acids. The chain's CDR3 is CASRDRSYEQYF. CDR3 coding DNA: TGTGCCAGCCGGGACAGGTCCTACGAGCAGTACTTC.

The table lists this clonotype with a few counts. The J gene is TRBJ2-7, the V gene TRBV14; TRBD1 agrees at 9 bases. This CDR3 spans 18 amino acids. Looked up from germline, CDR1 is SGHDN and CDR2 is FVKESK. V lost 0 bases and J lost 5; bases outside the gene matches: 14. The CDR3 protein is CASSQDPPGQGFSHEQYF. The CDR3 nucleotides are TGTGCCAGCAGCCAAGATCCCCCGGGACAGGGTTTTTCACACGAGCAGTACTTC.

The J gene is TRBJ2-5, the V gene TRBV2; no clear D. Trimming shortened V by 7 bases and J by 5 bases, and 8 bases separated the two germline ends. Germline CDR1 and CDR2: SNHLY and FYNNEI. The CDR3 runs to 11 residues. The CDR3 DNA is TGTGCCAGCACCCTAAGGGAGACCCAGTACTTC. This sequence encodes CASTLRETQYF.

This clonotype appeared a few times. The V call is TRBV5-1, the J call TRBJ2-2; D remains ambiguous. Deletions cut 4 bases from V and 1 base from J, with 11 bases between. In germline, CDR1 is SGHRS, CDR2 YFSETQ. This CDR3 has 15 amino acids. The CDR3 reads CASSPKAGNTGELFF. CDR3 DNA sequence: TGCGCCAGCAGCCCGAAGGCAGGGAACACCGGGGAGCTGTTTTTT.

This clonotype was recorded a few times. The chain carries TRBV20-1 and TRBJ2-4; no firm D call. V dropped 2 bases and J dropped 10 bases, with 18 bases sitting between them. The CDR3 contains 14 residues. Germline V gene lookup returns CDR1 DFQATT and CDR2 SNEGSKA (reference sequence). The chain's CDR3 is CSARPGSAPAIQYF. In DNA form, the CDR3 reads TGCAGTGCTAGACCCGGAAGCGCCCCGGCGATTCAGTACTTC.

This chain links TRBV7-2 with TRBJ1-5; D uncertain. The CDR3 runs 14 residues. Trimming took off 5 bases at V and 0 bases at J, with 8 bases between the two ends. In germline, CDR1 is SGHTA, CDR2 FQGNSA. CDR3 DNA sequence: TGTGCCAGCAGCGTCCTACGTAGCAATCAGCCCCAGCATTTT. Its protein is CASSVLRSNQPQHF. The variable domain in full, completed from reference TRBV7-2 and TRBJ1-5, reads GAGVSQSPSNKVTEKGKDVELRCDPISGHTALYWYRQSLGQGLEFLIYFQGNSAPDKSGLPSDRFSAERTGGSVSTLTIQRTQQEDSAVYLCASSVLRSNQPQHFGDGTRLSIL.

The rearrangement links TRBV6-1 to TRBJ2-7; 12 bases agree with TRBD2. Trimming removed 5 bases from V and 2 bases from J; junction bases left unmatched: 16. CDR3 length: 19 amino acids. Germline V gene sequence: CDR1 MNHNS, CDR2 SASEGT. The DNA for the CDR3 is TGTGCCAGCAGTTACAGGGGGACTAGCGGGCCTTCGGGGACCTACGAGCAGTACTTC. Its protein is CASSYRGTSGPSGTYEQYF.

This clonotype was seen a few times. The gene calls are TRBV12-3 or TRBV12-4 and TRBJ2-7, with no clear D. V was cut by 3 bases and J by 6 bases, with 9 bases left in between. The CDR3 spans 12 residues. CDR3 coding DNA: TGTGCCAGCAGTTTGACTGAAACCGAGCAGTACTTC. Translated, it gives CASSLTETEQYF.

This clonotype was recorded at least ten times. The CDR3 spells CASTQVGITEAFF. CDR3 bases: TGTGCCAGCACTCAGGTCGGGATCACTGAAGCTTTCTTT. The chain joins TRBV28 to TRBJ1-1; no reliable D call. The CDR3 is 13 residues long. V lost 7 bases to trimming and J lost 4 bases, with 13 bases between them. Per germline, CDR1 MDHEN and CDR2 SYDVKM.

This clonotype was observed many times. The rearrangement joins TRBV7-8 to TRBJ1-1, with unresolved D. This CDR3 region has 13 residues. Between the trimmed V and J ends, which lost 4 bases and 1 base, there was a span of 7 bases. Germline-derived CDR1 and CDR2 are SGHVS and FQNEAQ. The CDR3 loop is CASSWGRNTEAFF. The DNA of the CDR3 is TGTGCCAGCAGCTGGGGAAGGAACACTGAAGCTTTCTTT.

In this sample, this clonotype turned up a few times. The chain uses TRBV7-9 and TRBJ2-2; no reliable D call. The V end lost 7 bases, the J end lost 5 bases, and 5 bases lay between the germline ends. The CDR3 length is 11 residues. Germline-derived CDR1 and CDR2 are SEHNR and FQNEAQ (reference sequence). The CDR3: CASTETGELFF. CDR3 in DNA: TGTGCCAGCACCGAGACCGGGGAGCTGTTTTTT. The variable domain in full, completed from reference TRBV7-9 and TRBJ2-2, reads DTGVSQNPRHKITKRGQNVTFRCDPISEHNRLYWYRQTLGQGPEFLTYFQNEAQLEKSRLLSDRFSAERPKGSFSTLEIQRTEQGDSAMYLCASTETGELFFGEGSRLTVL.

This clonotype was recorded a few times. CDR3 sequence (DNA): TGTGCCAGTGGCTGGGGGGGCTCGGGTAATGAGCAGTTCTTC. It yields the protein CASGWGGSGNEQFF. This chain connects TRBV19 to TRBJ2-1; tentative D call: TRBD2 (7 bases). This CDR3 region has 14 residues. The germline V and J ends were trimmed by 8 bases and 7 bases, with 18 bases remaining between them. Germline CDR1 is LNHDA and CDR2 is SQIVND (reference sequence).